The subject of this entry is one T cell receptor beta chain. Its antigen remains unidentified. This entry is derived from a study of identical twins. Study observations and caveats: Reduced insertions were recorded for abundant cord blood beta clonotypes, with no such pattern in memory repertoires. For out-of-frame beta sequences, excess twin sharing was weaker.

Deletions cut 5 bases from V and 0 bases from J, with 13 bases between. This CDR3 has 15 amino acids. A universal primer site was created by template switching, with the cDNA bearing unique molecular identifiers. One entry per CDR3 protein, called by TCRdb with MiXCR from the 5' RACE reads. This sample has about 430,000 distinct CDR3 sequences; less than 20% occur once, and the top ten carry around 12%. The sequence derives from a man aged 50-59 years in good health. Specimen: naive T cells sorted from blood. The V and J genes are TRBV12-3 or TRBV12-4 and TRBJ1-2, with a possible D match to TRBD1 (6 bases). In DNA form, the CDR3 reads TGTGCCAGCAGTGCCAGGACAGCCGCTAACTATGGCTACACCTTC. Protein: CASSARTAANYGYTF.